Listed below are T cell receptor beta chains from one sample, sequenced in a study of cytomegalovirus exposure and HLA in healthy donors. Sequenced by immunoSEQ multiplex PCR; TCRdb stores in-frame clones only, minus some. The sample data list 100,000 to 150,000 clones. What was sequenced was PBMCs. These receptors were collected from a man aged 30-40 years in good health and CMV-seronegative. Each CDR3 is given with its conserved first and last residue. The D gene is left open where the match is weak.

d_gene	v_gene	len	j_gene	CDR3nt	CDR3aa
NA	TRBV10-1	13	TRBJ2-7	TGCGCCACTTCGCTGGGCCGAGGGAGCGAGCAGTACTTC	CATSLGRGSEQYF
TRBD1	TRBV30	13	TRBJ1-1	TGTGCCTGGAGAGGACAGGGGCAGCGGGAAGCTTTCTTT	CAWRGQGQREAFF
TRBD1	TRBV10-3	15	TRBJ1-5	TGTGCCATCAGTTTGACAGGGGGCCAGGGTCAGCCCCAGCATTTT	CAISLTGGQGQPQHF
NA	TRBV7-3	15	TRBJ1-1	TGTGCCAGCAGCGAAGTCGTGGGCCTGAACACTGAAGCTTTCTTT	CASSEVVGLNTEAFF
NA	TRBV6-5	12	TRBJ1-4	TGTGCCAGCAGCGCGGGGAGGGAAAAACTGTTTTTT	CASSAGREKLFF
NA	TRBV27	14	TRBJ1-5	TGTGCCAGCCGACTGATCCCTAGCGGGCAGCCCCAGCATTTT	CASRLIPSGQPQHF
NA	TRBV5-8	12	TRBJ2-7	TGTGCCAGCAGCCCGGACAGCTACGAGCAGTACTTC	CASSPDSYEQYF
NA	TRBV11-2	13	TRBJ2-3	TGTGCCAGCAAGGGGTTATGGACAGATACGCAGTATTTT	CASKGLWTDTQYF
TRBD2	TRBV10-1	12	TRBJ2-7	TGCGCCACTTCGGGAGGGCTGGAAGAGCAGTACTTC	CATSGGLEEQYF
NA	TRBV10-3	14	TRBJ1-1	TGTGCCATCAGTGACGGGGGGATGAACACTGAAGCTTTCTTT	CAISDGGMNTEAFF
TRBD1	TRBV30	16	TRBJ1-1	TGTGCCTCGCCGAGGGGGACAGGGGCAACGAACACTGAAGCTTTCTTT	CASPRGTGATNTEAFF
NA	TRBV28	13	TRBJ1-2	TGTGCCAGCAGAGAGACGGAGGTTCGAGGCTACACCTTC	CASRETEVRGYTF
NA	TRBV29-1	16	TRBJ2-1	TGCAGCGTTGAAGATATCGCGGGATCTAACTACAATGAGCAGTTCTTC	CSVEDIAGSNYNEQFF
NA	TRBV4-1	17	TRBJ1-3	TGCGCCAGCAGCCAAACCCCCGGTTTGATTCAAGGAAACACCATATATTTT	CASSQTPGLIQGNTIYF
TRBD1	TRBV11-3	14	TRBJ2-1	TGTGCCAGCAGCAAAGGGACAGGGGAGGGTGAGCAGTTCTTC	CASSKGTGEGEQFF
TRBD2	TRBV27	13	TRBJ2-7	TGTGCCAGCAGCATCGGGACTAGCTACGAGCAGTACTTC	CASSIGTSYEQYF
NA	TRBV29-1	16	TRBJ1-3	TGCAGCGTTGAGGCAGGGAAGGCGGTCTCTGGAAACACCATATATTTT	CSVEAGKAVSGNTIYF
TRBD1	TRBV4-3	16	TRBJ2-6	TGCGCCAGCAGCCAAGATACAGGGGGAGGGGCCAACGTCCTGACTTTC	CASSQDTGGGANVLTF
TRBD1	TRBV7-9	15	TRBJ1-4	TGTGCCAGCAGCACAATGGACAGGGGGCATGAAAAACTGTTTTTT	CASSTMDRGHEKLFF
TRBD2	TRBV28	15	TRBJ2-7	TGTGCCAGCAGAGTTGGACTAGCGGGAGCTTACGAGCAGTACTTC	CASRVGLAGAYEQYF
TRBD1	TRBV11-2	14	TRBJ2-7	TGTGCCAGCAGCTACGGGACAGGACTCTACGAGCAGTACTTC	CASSYGTGLYEQYF
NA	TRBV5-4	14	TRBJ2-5	TGTGCCAGCAGCTTGGATGCTATGCAAGAGACCCAGTACTTC	CASSLDAMQETQYF
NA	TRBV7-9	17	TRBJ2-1	TGTGCCAGCAGCTCGCATTTCGGGGGAGACACCTACAATGAGCAGTTCTTC	CASSSHFGGDTYNEQFF
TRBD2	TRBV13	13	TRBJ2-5	TGTGCCAGCAGCAGCGGGAACCAAGAGACCCAGTACTTC	CASSSGNQETQYF
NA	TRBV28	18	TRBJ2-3	TGTGCCAGCAGTCCAACCGGGGTCCCCGTTCAACCCACAGATACGCAGTATTTT	CASSPTGVPVQPTDTQYF
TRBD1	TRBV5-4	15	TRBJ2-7	TGTGCCAGCAGCTATAGGGGGACAGGGGTCCCCGAGCAGTACTTC	CASSYRGTGVPEQYF
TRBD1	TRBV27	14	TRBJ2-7	TGTGCCAGCAGCCTACCGGGACAGGGAAGCGAGCAGTACTTC	CASSLPGQGSEQYF
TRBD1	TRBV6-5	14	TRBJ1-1	TGTGCCAGCAGTTCAAGGGGGCGTGGGACTGAAGCTTTCTTT	CASSSRGRGTEAFF
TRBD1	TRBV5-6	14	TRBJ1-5	TGTGCCAGCAGCTCAGGACAGGCGAATCAGCCCCAGCATTTT	CASSSGQANQPQHF
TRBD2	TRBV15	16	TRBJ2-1	TGTGCCACCAGCAGAGAAGGAGCGGGAACCTACAATGAGCAGTTCTTC	CATSREGAGTYNEQFF
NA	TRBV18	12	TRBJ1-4	TGTGCCAGCTCACCGAGGGGGGAAAAACTGTTTTTT	CASSPRGEKLFF
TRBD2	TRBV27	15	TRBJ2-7	TGTGCCAGCAGACTTATCGGGACTAGCCCCTACGAGCAGTACTTC	CASRLIGTSPYEQYF
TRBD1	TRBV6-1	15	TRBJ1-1	TGTGCCAGCAGTTGGACAGGGGCGTGGAACACTGAAGCTTTCTTT	CASSWTGAWNTEAFF
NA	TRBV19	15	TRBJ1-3	TGTGCCAGTACCACCACCTGGGAGTTTGGAAACACCATATATTTT	CASTTTWEFGNTIYF
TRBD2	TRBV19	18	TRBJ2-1	TGTGCCACCGATCCCGGGACTAGCGGAGTGTGGGCCTACAATGAGCAGTTCTTC	CATDPGTSGVWAYNEQFF
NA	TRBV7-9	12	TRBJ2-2	TGTGCCAGCAGCCCCTACACCGGGGAGCTGTTTTTT	CASSPYTGELFF
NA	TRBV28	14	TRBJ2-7	TGTGCCAGCAGTTTAGGACTTCTCTCCTACGAGCAGTACTTC	CASSLGLLSYEQYF